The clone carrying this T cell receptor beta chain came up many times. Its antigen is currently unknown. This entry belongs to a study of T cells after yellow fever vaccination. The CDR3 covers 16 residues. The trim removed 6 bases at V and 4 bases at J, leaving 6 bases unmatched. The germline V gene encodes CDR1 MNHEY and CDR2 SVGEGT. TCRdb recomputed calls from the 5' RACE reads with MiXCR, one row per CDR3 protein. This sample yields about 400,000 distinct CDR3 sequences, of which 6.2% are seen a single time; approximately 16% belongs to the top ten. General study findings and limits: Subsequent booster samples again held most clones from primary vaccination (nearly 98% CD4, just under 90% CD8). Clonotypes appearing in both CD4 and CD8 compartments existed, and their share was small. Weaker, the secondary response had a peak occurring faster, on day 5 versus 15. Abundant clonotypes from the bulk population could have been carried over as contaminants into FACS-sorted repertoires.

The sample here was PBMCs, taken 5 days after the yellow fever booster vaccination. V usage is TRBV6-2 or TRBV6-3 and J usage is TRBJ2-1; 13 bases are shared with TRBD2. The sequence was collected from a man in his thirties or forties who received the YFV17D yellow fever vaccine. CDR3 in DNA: TGTGCCAGCAGACAAAGACTAGCGGGGGGTTACAATGAGCAGTTCTTC. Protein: CASRQRLAGGYNEQFF.